This TCR beta chain was observed in a study of T cell changes during pregnancy in multiple sclerosis. V was pared by 0 bases and J by 3 bases, with 13 bases between. The CDR3 has 15 residues. From germline, CDR1 is SGDLS and CDR2 YYNGEE. This table comes from immunoSEQ multiplex PCR, and its TCRdb copy is limited to in-frame clones, with some not included. The repertoire holds about 110,000 clones, 80% to 95% seen once, with roughly 1.4% in the top ten. This chain joins TRBV9 and TRBJ2-7; D not certain. The sequence was obtained from a female donor with multiple sclerosis, enrolled in a pregnancy study. The sample was peripheral blood, taken in the third trimester of pregnancy. For the CDR3, the DNA is TGTGCCAGCAGCGTAGATGGCAGCGCGAACTACGAGCAGTACTTC. Residues: CASSVDGSANYEQYF.